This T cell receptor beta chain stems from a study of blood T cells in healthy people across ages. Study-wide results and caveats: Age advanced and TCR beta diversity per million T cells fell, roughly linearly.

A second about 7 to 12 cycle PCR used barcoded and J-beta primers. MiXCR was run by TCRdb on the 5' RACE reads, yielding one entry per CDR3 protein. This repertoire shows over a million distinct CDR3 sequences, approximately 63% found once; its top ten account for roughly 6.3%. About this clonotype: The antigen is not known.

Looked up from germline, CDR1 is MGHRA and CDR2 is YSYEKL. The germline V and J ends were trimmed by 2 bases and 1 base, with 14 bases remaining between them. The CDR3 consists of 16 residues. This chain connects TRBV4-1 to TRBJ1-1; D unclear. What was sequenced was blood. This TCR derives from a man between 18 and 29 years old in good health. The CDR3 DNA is TGCGCCAGCAGCCAATTAGGTCAGCTAACGAACACTGAAGCTTTCTTT. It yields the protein CASSQLGQLTNTEAFF.